The following is a T cell receptor (beta chain) sequence with its context. No antigen is known for it. Sequencing followed a ViraFEST assay step that expanded antigen-specific CD4+ T cells with viral peptide pools. Cells that had been cultured for less than 13 days were the source of isolated CD4+ T cells. The data were produced by immunoSEQ multiplex PCR, yet TCRdb's version contains in-frame clones alone and is incomplete. The sample lists approximately 82,000 clones; roughly 74% were seen once. This record comes from a study of vaccination effects on CD4 cells after COVID-19. Per germline, CDR1 SGHTA and CDR2 FQGTGA. V lost 2 bases and J lost 4; bases outside the gene matches: 9. The CDR3 is 18 residues long.

The TCR was taken from a human donor who received a COVID-19 vaccine. The chain employs TRBV7-3 and TRBJ2-2, with TRBD2 matching 11 bases. This material consisted of CD4+ T cells from PBMCs cultured with HCoV-229E spike peptides, taken before COVID-19 vaccination. CDR3 amino acids: CASSLYPLAGDPTGELFF. The CDR3 nucleotides read TGTGCCAGCAGCTTATATCCACTAGCGGGGGACCCCACCGGGGAGCTGTTTTTT.